The clone carrying this T cell receptor (beta chain) was counted many times. The CDR3 runs to 15 residues. V lost 6 bases and J 1 base, leaving 15 bases between the germline ends. The V gene's germline CDR1 is LNHDA and CDR2 SQIVND (reference sequence). This sample was taken from a study of low-dose radiotherapy and immunotherapy resistance in tumors. The authors amplified TCRs for around 20 PCR cycles with a constant-region primer and a V-primer adapter. Using its own MiXCR run on the reads, TCRdb lists one record per CDR3 protein. The sample contains tens of thousands of distinct CDR3 sequences, approximately 12% of which appear only once. Time point given: before trial treatment.

The V call is TRBV19, the J call TRBJ1-1; D remains unclear. This receptor was obtained from a female donor with ovarian cancer. Sequencing used PBMCs, obtained before treatment. The CDR3 nucleotides are TGTGCCAGTAGAATCCCCTCGTCAGGGAACACTGAAGCTTTCTTT. Translation: CASRIPSSGNTEAFF.